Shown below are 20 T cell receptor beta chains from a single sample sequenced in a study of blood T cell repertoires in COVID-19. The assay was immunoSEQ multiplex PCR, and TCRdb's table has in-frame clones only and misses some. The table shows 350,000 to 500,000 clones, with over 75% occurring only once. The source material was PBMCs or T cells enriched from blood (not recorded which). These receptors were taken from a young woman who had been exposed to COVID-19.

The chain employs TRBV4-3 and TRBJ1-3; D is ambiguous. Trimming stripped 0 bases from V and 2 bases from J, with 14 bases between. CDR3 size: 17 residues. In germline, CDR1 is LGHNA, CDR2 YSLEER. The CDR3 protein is CASSQEHIRTTGNTIYF. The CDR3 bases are TGCGCCAGCAGCCAAGAACATATAAGGACTACTGGAAACACCATATATTTT.

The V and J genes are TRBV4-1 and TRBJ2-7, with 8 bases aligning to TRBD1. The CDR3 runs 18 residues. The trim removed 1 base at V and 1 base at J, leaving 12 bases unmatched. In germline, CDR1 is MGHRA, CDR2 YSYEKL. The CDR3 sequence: CASSQGKVGQGKSYEQYF. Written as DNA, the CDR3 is TGCGCCAGCAGCCAAGGGAAAGTTGGACAGGGTAAATCCTACGAGCAGTACTTC.

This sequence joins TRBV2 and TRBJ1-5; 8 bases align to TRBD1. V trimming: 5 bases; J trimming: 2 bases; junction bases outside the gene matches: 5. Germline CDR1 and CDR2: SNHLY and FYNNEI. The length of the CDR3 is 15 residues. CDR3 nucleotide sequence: TGTGCCAGCAGTAGCGGACAGGGAGGCAATCAGCCCCAGCATTTT. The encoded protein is CASSSGQGGNQPQHF.

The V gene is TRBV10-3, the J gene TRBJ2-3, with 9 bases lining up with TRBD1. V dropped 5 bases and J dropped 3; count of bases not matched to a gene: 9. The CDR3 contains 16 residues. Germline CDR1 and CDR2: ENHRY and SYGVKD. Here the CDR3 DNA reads TGTGCCATCAGTTACACAACGGGACAGGGTACAGATACGCAGTATTTT. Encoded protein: CAISYTTGQGTDTQYF.

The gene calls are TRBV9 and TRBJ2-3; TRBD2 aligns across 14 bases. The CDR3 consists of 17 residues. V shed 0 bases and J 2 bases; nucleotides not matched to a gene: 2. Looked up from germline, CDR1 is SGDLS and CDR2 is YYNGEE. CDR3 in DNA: TGTGCCAGCAGCGTAGTGGGACTAGCGGGGGTCACAGATACGCAGTATTTT. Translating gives CASSVVGLAGVTDTQYF.

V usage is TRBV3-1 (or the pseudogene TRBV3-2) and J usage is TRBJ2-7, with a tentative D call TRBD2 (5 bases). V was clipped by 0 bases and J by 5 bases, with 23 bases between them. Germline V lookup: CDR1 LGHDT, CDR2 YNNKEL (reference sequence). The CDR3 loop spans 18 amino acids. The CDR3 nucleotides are TGTGCCAGCAGCCAAGAAGGGATGCGCGGGTTGCTCCCCCACGAGCAGTACTTC. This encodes CASSQEGMRGLLPHEQYF.

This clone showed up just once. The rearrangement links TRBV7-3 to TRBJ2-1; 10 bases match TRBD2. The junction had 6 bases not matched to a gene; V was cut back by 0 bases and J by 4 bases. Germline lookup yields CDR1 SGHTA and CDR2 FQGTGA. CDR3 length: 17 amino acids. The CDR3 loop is CASSLTVAGGLYNEQFF. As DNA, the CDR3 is TGTGCCAGCAGCTTAACGGTAGCGGGGGGTTTGTACAATGAGCAGTTCTTC.

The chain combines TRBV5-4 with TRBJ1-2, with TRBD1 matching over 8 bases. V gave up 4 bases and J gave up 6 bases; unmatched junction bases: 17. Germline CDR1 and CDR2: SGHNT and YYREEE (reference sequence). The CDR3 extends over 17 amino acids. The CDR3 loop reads CASSPAPGQGFIDGYTF. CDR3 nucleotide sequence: TGTGCCAGCAGCCCCGCCCCCGGACAGGGTTTCATCGATGGCTACACCTTC.

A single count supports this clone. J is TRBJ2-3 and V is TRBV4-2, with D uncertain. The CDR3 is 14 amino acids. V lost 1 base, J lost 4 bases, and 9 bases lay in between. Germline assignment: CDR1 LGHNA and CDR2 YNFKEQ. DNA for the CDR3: TGTGCCAGCAGCCAAGCCCGGAGCGCAGATACGCAGTATTTT. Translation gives CASSQARSADTQYF.

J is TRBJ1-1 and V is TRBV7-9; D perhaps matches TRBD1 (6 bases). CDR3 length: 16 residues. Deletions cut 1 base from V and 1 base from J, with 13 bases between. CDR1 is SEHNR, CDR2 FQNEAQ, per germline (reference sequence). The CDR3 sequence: CASSLVVGGQNTEAFF. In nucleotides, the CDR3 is TGTGCCAGCAGCTTAGTAGTGGGGGGGCAGAACACTGAAGCTTTCTTT.

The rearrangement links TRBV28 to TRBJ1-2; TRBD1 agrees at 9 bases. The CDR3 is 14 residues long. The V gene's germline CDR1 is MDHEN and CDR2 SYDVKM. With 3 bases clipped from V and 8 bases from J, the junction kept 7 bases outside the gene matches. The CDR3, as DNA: TGTGCCAGCAGTTTTAGGGACAGGGCTATAGGCTACACCTTC. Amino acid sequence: CASSFRDRAIGYTF.

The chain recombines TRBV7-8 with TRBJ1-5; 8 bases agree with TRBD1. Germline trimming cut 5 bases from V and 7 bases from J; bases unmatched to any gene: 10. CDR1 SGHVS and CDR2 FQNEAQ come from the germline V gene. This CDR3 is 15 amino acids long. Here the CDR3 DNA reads TGTGCCAGCAGCCCCGGGACAGGAAATACCCAGCCCCAGCATTTT. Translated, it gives CASSPGTGNTQPQHF.

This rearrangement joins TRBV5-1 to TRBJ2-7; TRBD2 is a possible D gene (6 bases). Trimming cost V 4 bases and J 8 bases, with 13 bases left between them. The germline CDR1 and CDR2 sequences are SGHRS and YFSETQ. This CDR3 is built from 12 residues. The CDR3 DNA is TGCGCCAGCAGCGGTACGGGAGACAAGCAGTACTTC. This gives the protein CASSGTGDKQYF. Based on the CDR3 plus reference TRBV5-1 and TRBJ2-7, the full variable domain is KAGVTQTPRYLIKTRGQQVTLSCSPISGHRSVSWYQQTPGQGLQFLFEYFSETQRNKGNFPGRFSGRQFSNSRSEMNVSTLELGDSALYLCASSGTGDKQYFGPGTRLTVT.

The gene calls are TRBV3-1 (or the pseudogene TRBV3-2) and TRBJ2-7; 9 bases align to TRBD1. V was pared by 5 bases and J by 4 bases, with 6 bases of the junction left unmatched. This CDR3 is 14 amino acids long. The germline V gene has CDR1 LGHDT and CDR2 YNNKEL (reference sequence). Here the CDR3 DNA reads TGTGCCAGCAGCTTCGGGACAGGGCCTTACGAGCAGTACTTC. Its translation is CASSFGTGPYEQYF.

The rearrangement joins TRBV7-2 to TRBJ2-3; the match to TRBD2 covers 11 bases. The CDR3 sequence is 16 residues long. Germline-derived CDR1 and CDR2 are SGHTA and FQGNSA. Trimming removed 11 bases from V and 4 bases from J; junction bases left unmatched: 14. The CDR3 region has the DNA TGTGCCGGCCGCCTTTTTACTAGCGGGGGAGCAGATACGCAGTATTTT. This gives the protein CAGRLFTSGGADTQYF.

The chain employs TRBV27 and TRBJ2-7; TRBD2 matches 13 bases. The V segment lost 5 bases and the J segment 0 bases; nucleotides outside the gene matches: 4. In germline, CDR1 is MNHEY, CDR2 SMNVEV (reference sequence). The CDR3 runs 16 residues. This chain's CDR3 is CASSTRTSGSSYEQYF. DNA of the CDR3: TGTGCCAGCAGTACCCGGACTAGCGGGAGCTCCTACGAGCAGTACTTC.

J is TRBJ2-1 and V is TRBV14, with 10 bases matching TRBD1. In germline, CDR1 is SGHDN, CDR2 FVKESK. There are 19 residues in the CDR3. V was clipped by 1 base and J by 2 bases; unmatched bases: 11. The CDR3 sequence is CASSQAFGQGDATYNEQFF. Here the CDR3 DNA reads TGTGCCAGCAGCCAAGCGTTCGGACAGGGGGACGCCACCTACAATGAGCAGTTCTTC.

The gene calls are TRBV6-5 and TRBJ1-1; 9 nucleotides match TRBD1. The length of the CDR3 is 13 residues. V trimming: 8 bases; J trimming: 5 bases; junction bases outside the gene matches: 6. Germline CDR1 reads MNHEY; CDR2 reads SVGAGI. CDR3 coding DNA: TGTGCCAGCCCCACGGACAGGGGAACTGAAGCTTTCTTT. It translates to CASPTDRGTEAFF.

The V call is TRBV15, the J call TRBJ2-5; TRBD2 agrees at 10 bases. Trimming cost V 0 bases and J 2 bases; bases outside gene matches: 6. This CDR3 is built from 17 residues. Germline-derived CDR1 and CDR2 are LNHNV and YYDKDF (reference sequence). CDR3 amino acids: CATSRDLRTSGQETQYF. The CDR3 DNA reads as TGTGCCACCAGCAGAGATCTCCGGACTAGCGGACAAGAGACCCAGTACTTC.

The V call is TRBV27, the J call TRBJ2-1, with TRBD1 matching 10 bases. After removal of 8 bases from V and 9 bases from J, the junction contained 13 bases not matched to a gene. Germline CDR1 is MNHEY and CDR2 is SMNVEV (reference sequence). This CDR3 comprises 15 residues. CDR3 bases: TGTGCCAGCGGATGGACAGGGGGGCCCGGGAGTGAGCAGTTCTTC. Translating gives CASGWTGGPGSEQFF.